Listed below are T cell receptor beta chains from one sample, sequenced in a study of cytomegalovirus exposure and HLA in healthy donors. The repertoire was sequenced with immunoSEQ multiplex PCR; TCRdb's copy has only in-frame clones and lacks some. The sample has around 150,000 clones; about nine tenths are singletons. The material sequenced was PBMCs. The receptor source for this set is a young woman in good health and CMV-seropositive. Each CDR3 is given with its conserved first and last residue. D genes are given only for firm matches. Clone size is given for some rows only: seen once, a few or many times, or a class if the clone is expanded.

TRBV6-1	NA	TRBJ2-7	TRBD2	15	TGTGCCGGGTCATTAGCGGGAGAGGGGCCGCACGAGCAGTACTTC	CAGSLAGEGPHEQYF
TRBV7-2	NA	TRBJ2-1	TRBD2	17	TGTGCCAGCAGCTTAGAGGCGGGAGTGGGGTCCTACAATGAGCAGTTCTTC	CASSLEAGVGSYNEQFF
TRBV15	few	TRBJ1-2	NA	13	TGTGCCACCAGCATGGACAGCCTATATGGCTACACCTTC	CATSMDSLYGYTF
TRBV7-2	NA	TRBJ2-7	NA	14	TGTGCCAGCAGCTTAGTGACTTTAGGTATCGAGCAGTACTTC	CASSLVTLGIEQYF
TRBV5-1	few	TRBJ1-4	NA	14	TGCGCCAGCAGCTTGAGCGCAACTAATGAAAAACTGTTTTTT	CASSLSATNEKLFF
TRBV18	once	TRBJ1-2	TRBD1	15	TGTGCCAGCTCACCGTCAGGGGGCCTCGGCTATGGCTACACCTTC	CASSPSGGLGYGYTF
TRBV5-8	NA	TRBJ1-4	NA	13	TGTGCCAGCAGCTACCAGGGATATGAAAAACTGTTTTTT	CASSYQGYEKLFF
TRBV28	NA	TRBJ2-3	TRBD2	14	TGTGCCAGCACCACTAGCGGGGACACAGATACGCAGTATTTT	CASTTSGDTDTQYF
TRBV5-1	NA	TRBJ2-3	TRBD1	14	TGCGCCAGCCGATGGGACAGGGAGGTAGATACGCAGTATTTT	CASRWDREVDTQYF
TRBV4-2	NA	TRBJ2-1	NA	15	TGTGCCAGCAGCCAAGATCGCACTAGTTCGAATGAGCAGTTCTTC	CASSQDRTSSNEQFF
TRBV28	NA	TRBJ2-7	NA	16	TGTGCCAGCAGTCGTCCTGGACAAAGATCCTCCTACGAGCAGTACTTC	CASSRPGQRSSYEQYF
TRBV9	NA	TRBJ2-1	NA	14	TGTGCCAGCAGCGGCAATGTTTACTTTAATGAGCAGTTCTTC	CASSGNVYFNEQFF
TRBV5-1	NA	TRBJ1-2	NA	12	TGCGCCAGCAGCCGGGGGGTTGGTGGCTACACCTTC	CASSRGVGGYTF
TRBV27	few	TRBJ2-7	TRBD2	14	TGTGCCAGCAGCGTAGCGGGGTACGGGTACGAGCAGTACTTC	CASSVAGYGYEQYF
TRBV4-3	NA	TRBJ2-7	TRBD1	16	TGCGCCAGCAGCCAAGTAGTCGGGACAGGGAGCTACGAGCAGTACTTC	CASSQVVGTGSYEQYF
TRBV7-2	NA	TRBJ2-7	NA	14	TGTGCCAGCAGCATAGTCACACGCCTAGGAGAGCAGTACTTC	CASSIVTRLGEQYF
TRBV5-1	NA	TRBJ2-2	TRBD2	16	TGCGCCAGCAGCAGCGGACTAGCGGGAGCCGTCGGGGAGCTGTTTTTT	CASSSGLAGAVGELFF
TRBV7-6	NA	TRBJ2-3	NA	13	TGTGCCAGCAGCCGGGACATTGAAGATACGCAGTATTTT	CASSRDIEDTQYF
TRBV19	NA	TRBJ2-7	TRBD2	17	TGTGCCAGTAGTATTAAAACTAGCGGGTTTTTCTCCTACGAGCAGTACTTC	CASSIKTSGFFSYEQYF
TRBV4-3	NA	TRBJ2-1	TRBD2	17	TGCGCCAGCAGCCCATACAGACTAGCGGACTCCTACAATGAGCAGTTCTTC	CASSPYRLADSYNEQFF
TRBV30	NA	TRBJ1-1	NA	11	TGTGCCTGGAGTTATCCTACTGAAGCTTTCTTT	CAWSYPTEAFF
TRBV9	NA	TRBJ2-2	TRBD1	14	TGTGCCAGCAGCGTAACAGGGGGATCCGGGGAGCTGTTTTTT	CASSVTGGSGELFF
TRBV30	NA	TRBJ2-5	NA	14	TGTGCCTGGAGTCAGCTGGCGGCCGGGGAGACCCAGTACTTC	CAWSQLAAGETQYF
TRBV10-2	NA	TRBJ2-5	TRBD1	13	TGCGCCAGCTCCAGAACAGGGGGGGAGACCCAGTACTTC	CASSRTGGETQYF
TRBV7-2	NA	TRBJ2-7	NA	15	TGTGCCAGCAGCTTATTAGGGGGAAGCTCCTACGAGCAGTACTTC	CASSLLGGSSYEQYF
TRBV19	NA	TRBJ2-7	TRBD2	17	TGTGCCAGTAGTATAGGGTGGACTAGCGGTTTCTCCTACGAGCAGTACTTC	CASSIGWTSGFSYEQYF
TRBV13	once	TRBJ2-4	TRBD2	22	TGTGCCAGCAGCCAGGCCCCGGGACTAGCGGGAGCTTTGGGGGGGGCCAAAAACATTCAGTACTTC	CASSQAPGLAGALGGAKNIQYF
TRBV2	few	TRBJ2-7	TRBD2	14	TGTGCCAGCAGGCCGGGACTAGCGGGAGTATGGCAGTACTTC	CASRPGLAGVWQYF
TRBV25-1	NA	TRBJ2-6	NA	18	TGTGCCAGCAGTGATTTGACCTCCGACAAGCCTGGGGCCAACGTCCTGACTTTC	CASSDLTSDKPGANVLTF
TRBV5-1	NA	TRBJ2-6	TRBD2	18	TGCGCCAGCAGCTTGGGTCTAGCGGGAGTAAGTGGGGCCAACGTCCTGACTTTC	CASSLGLAGVSGANVLTF
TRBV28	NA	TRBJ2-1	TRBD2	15	TGTGCCAGCAGTCCCGGGACTAGCGCACACAATGAGCAGTTCTTC	CASSPGTSAHNEQFF
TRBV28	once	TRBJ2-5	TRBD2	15	TGTGCCAGCAGTTTTCCGGGACTAGCGCAAGAGACCCAGTACTTC	CASSFPGLAQETQYF
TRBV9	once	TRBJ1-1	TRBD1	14	TGTGCCAGCAGCGGTTGGGCAGGGGGGACTGAAGCTTTCTTT	CASSGWAGGTEAFF
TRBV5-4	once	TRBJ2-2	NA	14	TGTGCCAGCAGCTCCCCCAGGGCGACCGGGGAGCTGTTTTTT	CASSSPRATGELFF
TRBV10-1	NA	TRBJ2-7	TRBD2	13	TGCGCCAGCAGTGAGACCTTAGCGGGAGGGCAGTACTTC	CASSETLAGGQYF
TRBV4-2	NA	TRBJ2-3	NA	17	TGTGCCAGCAGCCACCCCGCGTATGAAGCCTTGGTAGATACGCAGTATTTT	CASSHPAYEALVDTQYF
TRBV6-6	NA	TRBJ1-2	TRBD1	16	TGTGCCAGCAGACTCTCCGCCGGGACAGGGGAATATGGCTACACCTTC	CASRLSAGTGEYGYTF
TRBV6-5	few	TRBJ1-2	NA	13	TGTGCCAGCAGTTACGACAGTTTCGTGGGCTACACCTTC	CASSYDSFVGYTF
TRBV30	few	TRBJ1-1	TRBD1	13	TGTGCCTGGAATATAGGGACAGCTACTGAAGCTTTCTTT	CAWNIGTATEAFF
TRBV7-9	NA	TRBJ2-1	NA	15	TGTGCCAGCAGCTCGACAGGACAGGAGGGGAATGAGCAGTTCTTC	CASSSTGQEGNEQFF
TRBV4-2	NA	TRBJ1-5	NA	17	TGTGCCAGCAGCCAAGAGCCAGAGGTAAATAGCAATCAGCCCCAGCATTTT	CASSQEPEVNSNQPQHF
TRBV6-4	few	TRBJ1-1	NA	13	TGTGCCAGCAGTTTCAGGGTGGATACTGAAGCTTTCTTT	CASSFRVDTEAFF
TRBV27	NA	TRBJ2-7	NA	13	TGTGCCAGCAGTTTTGGGCGGGGCTACGAGCAGTACTTC	CASSFGRGYEQYF
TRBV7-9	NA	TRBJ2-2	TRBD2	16	TGTGCCAGCAGCTTTTTAGCGGGAGGGCCGATCGGGGAGCTGTTTTTT	CASSFLAGGPIGELFF
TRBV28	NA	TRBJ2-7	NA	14	TGTGCCAGCAGTCCCGACAGGATCACCTACGAGCAGTACTTC	CASSPDRITYEQYF
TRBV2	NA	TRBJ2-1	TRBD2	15	TGTGCCAGCAGCGACGGGAGGAACTCCTACAATGAGCAGTTCTTC	CASSDGRNSYNEQFF
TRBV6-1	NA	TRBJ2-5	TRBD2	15	TGTGCCAGCGCCGGGACTAGCGGGTATTGGGAGACCCAGTACTTC	CASAGTSGYWETQYF
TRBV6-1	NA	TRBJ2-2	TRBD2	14	TGTGCCAGCAGTAGTGGACTAGTGACCGGGGAGCTGTTTTTT	CASSSGLVTGELFF
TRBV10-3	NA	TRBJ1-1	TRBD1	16	TGTGCCATCAGTGACGCAAGAACAGGGGTGAACACTGAAGCTTTCTTT	CAISDARTGVNTEAFF
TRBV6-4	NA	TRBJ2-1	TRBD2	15	TGTGCCAGCAGAAAACTAGCGGGGGAATACAATGAGCAGTTCTTC	CASRKLAGEYNEQFF
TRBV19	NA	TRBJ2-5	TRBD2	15	TGTGCCAGTAGTGGGACTACGCGGGGACAAGAGACCCAGTACTTC	CASSGTTRGQETQYF